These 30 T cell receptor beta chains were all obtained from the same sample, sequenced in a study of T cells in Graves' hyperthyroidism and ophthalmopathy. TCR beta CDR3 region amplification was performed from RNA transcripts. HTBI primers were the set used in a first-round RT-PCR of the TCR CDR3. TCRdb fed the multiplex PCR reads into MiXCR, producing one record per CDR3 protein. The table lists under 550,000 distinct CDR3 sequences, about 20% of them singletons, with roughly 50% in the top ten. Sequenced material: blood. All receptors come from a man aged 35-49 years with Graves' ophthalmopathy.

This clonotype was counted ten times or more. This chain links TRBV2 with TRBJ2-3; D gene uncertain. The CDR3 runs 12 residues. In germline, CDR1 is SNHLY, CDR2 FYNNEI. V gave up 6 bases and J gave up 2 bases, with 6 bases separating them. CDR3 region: CASRELTDTQYF. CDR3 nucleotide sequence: TGTGCCAGCAGAGAACTCACAGATACGCAGTATTTT.

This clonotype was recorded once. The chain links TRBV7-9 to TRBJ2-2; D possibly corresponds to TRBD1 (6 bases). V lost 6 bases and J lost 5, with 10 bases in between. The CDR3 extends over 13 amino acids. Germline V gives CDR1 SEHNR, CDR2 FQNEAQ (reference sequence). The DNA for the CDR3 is TGTGCCAGCAGAAAGGACAGTACCGGGGAGCTGTTTTTT. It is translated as CASRKDSTGELFF.

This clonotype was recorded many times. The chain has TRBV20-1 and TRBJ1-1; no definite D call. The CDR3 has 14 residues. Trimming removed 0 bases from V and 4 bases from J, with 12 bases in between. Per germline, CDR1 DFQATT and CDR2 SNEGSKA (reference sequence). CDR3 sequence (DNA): TGCAGTGCTAGAGATGCATACGAGGGCACTGAAGCTTTCTTT. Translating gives CSARDAYEGTEAFF.

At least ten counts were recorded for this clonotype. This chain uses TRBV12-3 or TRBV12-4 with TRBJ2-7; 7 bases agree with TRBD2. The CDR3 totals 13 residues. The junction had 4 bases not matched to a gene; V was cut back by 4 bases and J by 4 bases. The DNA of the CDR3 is TGTGCCAGCAGTTCAGATAGCGGGTACGAGCAGTACTTC. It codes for CASSSDSGYEQYF.

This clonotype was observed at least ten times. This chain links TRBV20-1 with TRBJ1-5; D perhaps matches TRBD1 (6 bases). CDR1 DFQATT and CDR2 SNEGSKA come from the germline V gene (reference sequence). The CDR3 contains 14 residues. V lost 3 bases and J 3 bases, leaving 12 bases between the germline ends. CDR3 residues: CSARSDRINQPQHF. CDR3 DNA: TGCAGTGCTAGGTCCGACAGGATCAATCAGCCCCAGCATTTT.

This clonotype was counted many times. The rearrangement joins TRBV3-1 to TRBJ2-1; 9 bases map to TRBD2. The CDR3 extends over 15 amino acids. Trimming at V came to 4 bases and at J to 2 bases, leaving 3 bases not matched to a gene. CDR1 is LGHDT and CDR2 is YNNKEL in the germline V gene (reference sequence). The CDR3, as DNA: TGTGCCAGCAGCCTTAGCGGGAGTACCTACAATGAGCAGTTCTTC. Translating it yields CASSLSGSTYNEQFF.

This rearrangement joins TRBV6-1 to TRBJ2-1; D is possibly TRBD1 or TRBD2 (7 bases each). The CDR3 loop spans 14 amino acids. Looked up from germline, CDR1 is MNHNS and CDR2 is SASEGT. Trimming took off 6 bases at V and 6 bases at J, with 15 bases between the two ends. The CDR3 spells CASRTGREGNEQFF. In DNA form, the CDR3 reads TGTGCCAGCAGGACAGGGAGGGAGGGCAATGAGCAGTTCTTC.

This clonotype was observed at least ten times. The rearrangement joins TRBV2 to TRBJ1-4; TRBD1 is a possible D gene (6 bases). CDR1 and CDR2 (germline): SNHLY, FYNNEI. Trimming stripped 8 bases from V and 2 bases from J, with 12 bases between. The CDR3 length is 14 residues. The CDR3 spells CASGKTGTNEKLFF. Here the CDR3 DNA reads TGTGCCAGCGGAAAGACAGGCACTAATGAAAAACTGTTTTTT.

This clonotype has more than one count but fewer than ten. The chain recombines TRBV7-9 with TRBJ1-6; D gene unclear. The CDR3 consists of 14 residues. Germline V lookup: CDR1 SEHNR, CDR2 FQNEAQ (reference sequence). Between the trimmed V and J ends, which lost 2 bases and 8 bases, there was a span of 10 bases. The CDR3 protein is CASSLNGAHSPLHF. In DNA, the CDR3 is TGTGCCAGCAGCTTAAATGGTGCGCATTCACCCCTCCACTTT.

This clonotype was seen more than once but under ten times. The CDR3 coding sequence is TGCAGTGCTAGAGGACAGGGCGGGGGTTATCATCAGCCCCAGCATTTT. As protein: CSARGQGGGYHQPQHF. The V call is TRBV20-1, the J call TRBJ1-5, with TRBD1 matching over 7 bases. CDR3 length: 16 residues. Losses at the gene ends were 1 base for V and 5 bases for J; bases not matched to a gene: 11. Germline loops: CDR1 DFQATT, CDR2 SNEGSKA (reference sequence).

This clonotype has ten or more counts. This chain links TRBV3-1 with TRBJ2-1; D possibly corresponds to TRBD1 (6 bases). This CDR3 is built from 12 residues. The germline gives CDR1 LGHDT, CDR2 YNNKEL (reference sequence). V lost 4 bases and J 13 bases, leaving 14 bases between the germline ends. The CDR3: CASSPQQGNQFF. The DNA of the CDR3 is TGTGCCAGCAGCCCCCAGCAGGGGAACCAGTTCTTC.

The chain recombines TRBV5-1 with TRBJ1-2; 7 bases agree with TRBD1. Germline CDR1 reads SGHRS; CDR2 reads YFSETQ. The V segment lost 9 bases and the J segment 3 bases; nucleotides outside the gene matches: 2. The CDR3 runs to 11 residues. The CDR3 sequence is CATGTDYGYTF. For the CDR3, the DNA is TGCGCCACCGGGACAGACTATGGCTACACCTTC.

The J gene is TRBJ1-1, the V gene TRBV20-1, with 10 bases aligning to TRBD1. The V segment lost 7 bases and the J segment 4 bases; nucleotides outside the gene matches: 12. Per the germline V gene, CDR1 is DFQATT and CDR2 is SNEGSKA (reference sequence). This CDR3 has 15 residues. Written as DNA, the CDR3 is TGCAGTGACCCGACAGGGGGCTCCGGGATCACTGAAGCTTTCTTT. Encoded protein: CSDPTGGSGITEAFF.

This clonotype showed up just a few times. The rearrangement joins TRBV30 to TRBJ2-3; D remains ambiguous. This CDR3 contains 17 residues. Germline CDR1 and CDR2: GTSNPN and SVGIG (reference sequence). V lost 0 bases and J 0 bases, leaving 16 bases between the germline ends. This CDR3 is CAWSVEISAGSTDTQYF. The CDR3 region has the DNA TGTGCCTGGAGTGTTGAGATTTCCGCCGGTAGCACAGATACGCAGTATTTT.

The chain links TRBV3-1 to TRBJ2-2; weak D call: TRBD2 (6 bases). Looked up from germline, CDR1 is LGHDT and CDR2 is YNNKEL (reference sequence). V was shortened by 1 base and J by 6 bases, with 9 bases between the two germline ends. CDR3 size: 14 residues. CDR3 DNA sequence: TGTGCCAGCAGCCAAGCTTTAGCGGCCGGGGAGCTGTTTTTT. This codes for CASSQALAAGELFF.

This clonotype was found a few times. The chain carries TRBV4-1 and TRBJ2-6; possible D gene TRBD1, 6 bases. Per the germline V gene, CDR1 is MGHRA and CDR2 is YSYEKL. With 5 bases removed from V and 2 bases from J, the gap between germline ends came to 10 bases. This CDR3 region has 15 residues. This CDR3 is CASSSQGTGANVLTF. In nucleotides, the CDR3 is TGCGCCAGCAGCTCACAGGGTACTGGGGCCAACGTCCTGACTTTC.

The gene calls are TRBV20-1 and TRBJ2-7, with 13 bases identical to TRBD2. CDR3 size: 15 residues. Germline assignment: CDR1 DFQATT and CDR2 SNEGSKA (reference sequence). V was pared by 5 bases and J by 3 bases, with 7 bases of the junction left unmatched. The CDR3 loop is CSAPTGTSGNYEQYF. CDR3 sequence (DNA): TGCAGTGCTCCCACAGGGACTAGCGGGAACTACGAGCAGTACTTC.

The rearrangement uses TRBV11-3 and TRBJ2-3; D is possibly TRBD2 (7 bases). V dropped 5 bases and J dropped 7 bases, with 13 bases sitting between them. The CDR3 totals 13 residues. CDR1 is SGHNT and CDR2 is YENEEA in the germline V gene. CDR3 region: CASSGGALNTQYF. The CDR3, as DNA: TGTGCCAGCAGCGGGGGGGCCTTGAATACGCAGTATTTT.

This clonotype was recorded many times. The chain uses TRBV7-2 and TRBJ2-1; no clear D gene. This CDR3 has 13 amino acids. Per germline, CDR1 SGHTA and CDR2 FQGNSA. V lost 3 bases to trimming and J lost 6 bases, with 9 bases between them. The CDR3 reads CASSFGPSNEQFF. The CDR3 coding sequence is TGTGCCAGCAGCTTTGGACCAAGCAATGAGCAGTTCTTC.

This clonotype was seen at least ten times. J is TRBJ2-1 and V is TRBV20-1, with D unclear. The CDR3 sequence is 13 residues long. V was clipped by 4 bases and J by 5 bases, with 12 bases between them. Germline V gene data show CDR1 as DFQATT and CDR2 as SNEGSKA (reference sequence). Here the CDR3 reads CSAILRMDNEQFF. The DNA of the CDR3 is TGCAGTGCTATACTGAGGATGGACAATGAGCAGTTCTTC.

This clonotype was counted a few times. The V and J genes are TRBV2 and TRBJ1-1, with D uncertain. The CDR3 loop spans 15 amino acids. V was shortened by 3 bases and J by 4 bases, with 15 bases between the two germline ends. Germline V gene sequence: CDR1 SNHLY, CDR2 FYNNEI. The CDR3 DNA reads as TGTGCCAGCAGTGATAGTACTAGGACCATCACTGAAGCTTTCTTT. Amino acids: CASSDSTRTITEAFF.

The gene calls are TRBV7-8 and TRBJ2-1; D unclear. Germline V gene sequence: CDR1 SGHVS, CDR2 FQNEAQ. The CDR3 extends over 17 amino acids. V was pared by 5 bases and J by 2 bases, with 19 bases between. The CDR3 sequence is CASSPRLAAGAYNEQFF. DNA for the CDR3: TGTGCCAGCAGCCCTCGATTAGCCGCTGGGGCCTACAATGAGCAGTTCTTC.

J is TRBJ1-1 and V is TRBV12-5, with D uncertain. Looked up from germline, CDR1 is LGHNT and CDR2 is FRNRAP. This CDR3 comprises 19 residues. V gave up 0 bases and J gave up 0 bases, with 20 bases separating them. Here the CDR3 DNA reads TGTGCTAGTGGTTTGGTAAGTCTAGGGCAGACCCTTATGAACACTGAAGCTTTCTTT. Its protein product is CASGLVSLGQTLMNTEAFF. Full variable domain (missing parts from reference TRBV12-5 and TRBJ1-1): DARVTQTPRHKVTEMGQEVTMRCQPILGHNTVFWYRQTMMQGLELLAYFRNRAPLDDSGMPKDRFSAEMPDATLATLKIQPSEPRDSAVYFCASGLVSLGQTLMNTEAFFGQGTRLTVV.

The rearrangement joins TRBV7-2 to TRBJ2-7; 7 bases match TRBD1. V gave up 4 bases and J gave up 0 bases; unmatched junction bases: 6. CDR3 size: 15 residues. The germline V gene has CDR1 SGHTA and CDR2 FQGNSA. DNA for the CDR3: TGTGCCAGCAGCTCCACAGGGGTCCCCTCCTACGAGCAGTACTTC. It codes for CASSSTGVPSYEQYF.

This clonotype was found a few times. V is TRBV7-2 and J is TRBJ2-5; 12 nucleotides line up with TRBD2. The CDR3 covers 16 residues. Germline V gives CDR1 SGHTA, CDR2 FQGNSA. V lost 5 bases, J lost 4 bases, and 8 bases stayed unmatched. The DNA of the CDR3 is TGTGCCAGCAGCCTTCGACTAGCGGGAGTCCGAGAGACCCAGTACTTC. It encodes CASSLRLAGVRETQYF.

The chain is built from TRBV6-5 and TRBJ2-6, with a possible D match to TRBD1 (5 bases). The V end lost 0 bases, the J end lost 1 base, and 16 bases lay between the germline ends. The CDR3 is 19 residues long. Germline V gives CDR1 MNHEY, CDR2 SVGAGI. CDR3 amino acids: CASSYSGARVESGANVLTF. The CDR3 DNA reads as TGTGCCAGCAGTTACTCGGGCGCCAGGGTGGAGTCTGGGGCCAACGTCCTGACTTTC.

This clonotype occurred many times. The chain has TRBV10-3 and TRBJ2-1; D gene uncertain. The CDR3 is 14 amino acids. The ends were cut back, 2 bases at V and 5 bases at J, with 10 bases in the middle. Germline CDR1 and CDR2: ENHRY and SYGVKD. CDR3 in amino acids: CAISERQPDNEQFF. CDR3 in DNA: TGTGCCATCAGTGAGAGACAACCCGACAATGAGCAGTTCTTC.

The CDR3 reads CASSSSGGEKLFF. CDR3 bases: TGTGCCAGCAGTTCCTCCGGGGGTGAAAAACTGTTTTTT. V and J are TRBV6-5 and TRBJ1-4; possibly TRBD1 for D (5 bases). Trimming removed 4 bases at V and 7 bases at J, with 10 bases between. Germline values: CDR1 MNHEY, CDR2 SVGAGI. This CDR3 region has 13 residues.

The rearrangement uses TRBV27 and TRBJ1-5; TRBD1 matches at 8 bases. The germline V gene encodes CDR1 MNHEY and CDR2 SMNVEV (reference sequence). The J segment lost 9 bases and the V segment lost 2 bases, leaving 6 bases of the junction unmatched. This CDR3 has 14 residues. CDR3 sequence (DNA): TGTGCCAGCAGTTTAAAACAGGGGGTTGCGCCCCAGCATTTT. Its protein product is CASSLKQGVAPQHF.

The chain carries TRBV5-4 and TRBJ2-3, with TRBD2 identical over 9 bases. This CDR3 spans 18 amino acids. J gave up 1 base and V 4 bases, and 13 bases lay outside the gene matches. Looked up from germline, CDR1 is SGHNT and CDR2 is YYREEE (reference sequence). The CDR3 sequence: CASSPGGAGGPGTDTQYF. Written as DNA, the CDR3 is TGTGCCAGCAGCCCGGGGGGGGCGGGAGGGCCCGGCACAGATACGCAGTATTTT.